Each of the 9 T cell receptor beta chains below was sequenced from the same sample in a study of regulatory T cells in long-lasting Graves disease. To make TCR beta libraries, researchers used iRepertoire HTBI primers and Arm-PCR of CDR3 regions. In TCRdb, the multiplex PCR reads were re-called with MiXCR into one record per CDR3 protein. The data show about 460,000 distinct CDR3 sequences, with 12% to 15% seen just once and approximately 15% held by the top ten. Documented time point: newly diagnosed GD, antithyroid drugs for less than 3 months. Generation of the TCR library employed RNA extracted from PBMCs. In addition, the sample was reused for a study of T cells in Graves' hyperthyroidism and ophthalmopathy.

The starting material was peripheral blood mononuclear cells (PBMCs), obtained at new diagnosis, from a patient treated with antithyroid drugs. The receptors originated from a woman aged 50 to 65 with Graves disease.

This clonotype was found a few times. The chain uses TRBV20-1 and TRBJ1-5, with D tentatively TRBD1 (6 bases). This CDR3 is built from 15 residues. V lost 0 bases to trimming and J lost 2 bases, with 11 bases between them. CDR1 and CDR2 (germline): DFQATT, SNEGSKA (reference sequence). CDR3 nucleotide sequence: TGCAGTGCTAGAGATCTGGGGGCTGGCAATCAGCCCCAGCATTTT. This sequence encodes CSARDLGAGNQPQHF.

This clonotype was picked up a small number of times. CDR3 residues: CASSQEIGAAHEQFF. CDR3 DNA sequence: TGTGCCAGCAGCCAAGAGATAGGGGCCGCCCATGAGCAGTTCTTC. The genes are TRBV3-1 and TRBJ2-1; a weak D match, TRBD1 (5 bases). The CDR3 length is 15 residues. Trimming pared 0 bases from V and 8 bases from J, leaving 14 bases between. The V gene's germline CDR1 is LGHDT and CDR2 YNNKEL (reference sequence).

This clonotype was recorded many times. The chain has TRBV12-3 or TRBV12-4 and TRBJ2-3; TRBD2 aligns across 11 bases. This CDR3 is built from 17 residues. With 6 bases clipped from V and 2 bases from J, the junction kept 10 bases outside the gene matches. CDR3 sequence (DNA): TGTGCCAGCAGACAACTAGCGGGAGTTGGGAACACAGATACGCAGTATTTT. This codes for CASRQLAGVGNTDTQYF.

With regard to this clonotype: Being one base from a much bigger clone, this may be a read error. The CDR3 does not end in the conserved phenylalanine or tryptophan, so this is likely a read error. This chain uses TRBV9 with TRBJ2-1; TRBD2 is a possible D gene (6 bases). Germline CDR1 is SGDLS and CDR2 is YYNGEE. V gave up 4 bases and J gave up 4 bases, with 12 bases separating them. The CDR3 totals 14 residues. The chain's CDR3 is CASSPTGLYNEQFL. CDR3 bases: TGTGCCAGCAGCCCCACGGGACTTTACAATGAGCAGTTCCTC.

This clonotype was observed a few times. V gene TRBV9 combines with J gene TRBJ1-2; D is perhaps TRBD1 (5 bases). This CDR3 comprises 13 residues. CDR1 SGDLS and CDR2 YYNGEE come from the germline V gene. The V and J ends lost 0 bases and 9 bases respectively, with 12 bases between them. DNA for the CDR3: TGTGCCAGCAGCGTAGGGAGGGAGGGGAGCTACACCTTC. Translated: CASSVGREGSYTF. Full variable domain (remainder filled in from reference TRBV9 and TRBJ1-2): DSGVTQTPKHLITATGQRVTLRCSPRSGDLSVYWYQQSLDQGLQFLIQYYNGEERAKGNILERFSAQQFPDLHSELNLSSLELGDSALYFCASSVGREGSYTFGSGTRLTVV.

This clonotype was detected many times. This chain links TRBV6-2 or TRBV6-3 with TRBJ2-3, with TRBD2 matching over 11 bases. The CDR3 extends over 17 amino acids. The trim removed 5 bases at V and 7 bases at J, leaving 14 bases unmatched. The germline V gene has CDR1 MNHEY and CDR2 SVGEGT. This CDR3 is CASSERGSLAGVHTQYF. In DNA form, the CDR3 reads TGTGCCAGCAGTGAGCGGGGATCACTAGCGGGAGTTCATACGCAGTATTTT.

In its sample, this clonotype was seen many times. This chain connects TRBV29-1 to TRBJ2-3; D is undetermined. V lost 6 bases, J lost 4 bases, and 2 bases lay in between. Germline assignment: CDR1 SQVTM and CDR2 ANQGSEA. This CDR3 is 9 amino acids long. In DNA form, the CDR3 reads TGCAGCGTCCCAGATACGCAGTATTTT. This sequence encodes CSVPDTQYF.

This clonotype was seen a handful of times. CDR3: CASGGTSGRAESNTGELFF. In nucleotides, the CDR3 is TGTGCCAGCGGCGGGACTAGCGGGAGGGCCGAGTCTAACACCGGGGAGCTGTTTTTT. V gene TRBV3-1 combines with J gene TRBJ2-2, with TRBD2 matching 16 bases. Unmatched junction bases numbered 11, after V lost 8 bases and J lost 2 bases. Per the germline V gene, CDR1 is LGHDT and CDR2 is YNNKEL (reference sequence). The CDR3 is 19 amino acids.

This clonotype was recorded at least ten times. The rearrangement uses TRBV11-2 and TRBJ1-4, with 10 bases fitting TRBD1. The trim removed 4 bases at V and 6 bases at J, leaving 8 bases unmatched. This CDR3 region has 16 residues. CDR1 and CDR2 from the germline V gene are SGHAT and FQNNGV. The CDR3 sequence: CASSYGQGVRYEKLFF. The CDR3 DNA follows: TGTGCCAGCAGCTACGGACAGGGGGTGAGGTATGAAAAACTGTTTTTT. Combining the CDR3 with reference TRBV11-2 and TRBJ1-4 gives the whole variable domain EAGVAQSPRYKIIEKRQSVAFWCNPISGHATLYWYQQILGQGPKLLIQFQNNGVVDDSQLPKDRFSAERLKGVDSTLKIQPAKLEDSAVYLCASSYGQGVRYEKLFFGSGTQLSVL.